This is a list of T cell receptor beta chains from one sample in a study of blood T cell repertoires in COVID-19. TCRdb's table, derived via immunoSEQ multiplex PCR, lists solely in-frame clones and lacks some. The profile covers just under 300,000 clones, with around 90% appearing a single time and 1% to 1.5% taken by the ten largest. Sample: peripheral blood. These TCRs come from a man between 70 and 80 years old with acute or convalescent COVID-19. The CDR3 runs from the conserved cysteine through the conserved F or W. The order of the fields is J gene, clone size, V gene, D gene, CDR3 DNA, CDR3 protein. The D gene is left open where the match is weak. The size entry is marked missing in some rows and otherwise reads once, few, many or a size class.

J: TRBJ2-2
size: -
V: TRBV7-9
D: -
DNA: TGTGCCAGCAGCTTAGGCCAGGGGAACACCGGGGAGCTGTTTTTT
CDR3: CASSLGQGNTGELFF

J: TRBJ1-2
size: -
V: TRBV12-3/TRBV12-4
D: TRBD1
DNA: TGTGCCAGCAGTTTGACAGGGGCCTATGGCTACACCTTC
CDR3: CASSLTGAYGYTF

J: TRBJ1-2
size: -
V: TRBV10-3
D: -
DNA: TGTGCCATCAGTGAGTCACAGGGTACTTCAGGTTATGGCTACACCTTC
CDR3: CAISESQGTSGYGYTF

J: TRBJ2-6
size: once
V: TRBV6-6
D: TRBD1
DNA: TGTGCCAGCAGCCGCAACAGGGGTGCTGGGGCCAACGTCCTGACTTTC
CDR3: CASSRNRGAGANVLTF

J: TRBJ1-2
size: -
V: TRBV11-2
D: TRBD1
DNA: TGTGCCAGCAGCCACAGGGGTTACTATGGCTACACCTTC
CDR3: CASSHRGYYGYTF

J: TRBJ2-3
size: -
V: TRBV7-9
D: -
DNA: TGTGCCGCCCGGGCAGGGATGGATACGCAGTATTTT
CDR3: CAARAGMDTQYF

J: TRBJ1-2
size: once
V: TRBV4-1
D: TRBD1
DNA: TGCGCCAGCAGCCAAGGACAGGGGATGCGCTATGGCTACACCTTC
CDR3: CASSQGQGMRYGYTF

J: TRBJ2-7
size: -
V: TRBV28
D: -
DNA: TGTGCCAGCTGGCGGGATTCCTACGAGCAGTACTTC
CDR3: CASWRDSYEQYF

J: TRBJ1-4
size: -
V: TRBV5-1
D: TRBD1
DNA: TGCGCCAGCAGCCCGCAGGGGGCGGGAGGGGAAAAACTGTTTTTT
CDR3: CASSPQGAGGEKLFF

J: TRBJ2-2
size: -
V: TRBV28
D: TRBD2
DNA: TGTGCCAGCAGTTTGGGGGGGACCGGGGAGCTGTTTTTT
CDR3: CASSLGGTGELFF

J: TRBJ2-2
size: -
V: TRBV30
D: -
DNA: TGTGCCTGGAGTGGCCAGGGGAGGGTCGGGGAGCTGTTTTTT
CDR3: CAWSGQGRVGELFF

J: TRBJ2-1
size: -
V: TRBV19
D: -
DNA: TGTGCCAGTACCCAGGGGAGACGCAATGAGCAGTTCTTC
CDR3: CASTQGRRNEQFF

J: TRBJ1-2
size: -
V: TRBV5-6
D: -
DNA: TGTGCCAGCAGCTACACACCCAACTATGGCTACACCTTC
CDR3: CASSYTPNYGYTF

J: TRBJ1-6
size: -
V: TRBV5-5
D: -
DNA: TGTGCCAGCAGCTTGGGGGTGGAGGGTAATTCACCCCTCCACTTT
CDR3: CASSLGVEGNSPLHF

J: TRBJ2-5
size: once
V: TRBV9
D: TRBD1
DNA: TGTGCCAGCAGCCTCGGAGGGACAGGGGGTGGGGGCCGGAGGGAGACCCAGTACTTC
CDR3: CASSLGGTGGGGRRETQYF

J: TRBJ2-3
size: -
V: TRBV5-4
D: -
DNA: TGTGCCAGCAGCCTGCCCGGGACTTACACAGATACGCAGTATTTT
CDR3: CASSLPGTYTDTQYF

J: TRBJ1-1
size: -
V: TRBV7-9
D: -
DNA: TGTGCCAGCAGCTTTTATAGACTATCCAAGGGCACTGAAGCTTTCTTT
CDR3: CASSFYRLSKGTEAFF

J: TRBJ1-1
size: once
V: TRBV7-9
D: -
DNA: TGTGCCAGCAGCTTGGAGGCGTTTGAAGCTTTCTTT
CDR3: CASSLEAFEAFF

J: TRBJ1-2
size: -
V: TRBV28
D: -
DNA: TGTGCCACCTCACGGGGTAACTATGGCTACACCTTC
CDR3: CATSRGNYGYTF

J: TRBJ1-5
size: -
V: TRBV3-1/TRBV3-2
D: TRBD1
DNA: TGTGCCAGCAGCCGGGGACAGGATGTTAGCAATCAGCCCCAGCATTTT
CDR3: CASSRGQDVSNQPQHF

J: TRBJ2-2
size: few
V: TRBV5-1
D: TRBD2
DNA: TGCGCCAGCAGCCTGGAGCGGGGACACACCGGGGAGCTGTTTTTT
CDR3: CASSLERGHTGELFF

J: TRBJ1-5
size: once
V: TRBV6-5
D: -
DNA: TGTGCCAGCGCGATATATCAGCCCCAGCATTTT
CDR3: CASAIYQPQHF

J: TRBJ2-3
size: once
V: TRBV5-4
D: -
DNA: TGTGCCAGCACCGGCCCTCTAGTGGATCCCACAGATACGCAGTATTTT
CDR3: CASTGPLVDPTDTQYF

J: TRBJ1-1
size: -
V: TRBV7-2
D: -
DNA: TGTGCCAGCAGCTCGGCTACAGGTTCCGGGGAAGCTTTCTTT
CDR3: CASSSATGSGEAFF

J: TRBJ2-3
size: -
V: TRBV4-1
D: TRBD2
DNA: TGCGCCAGGGGAATAGCGGGACGCACAGATACGCAGTATTTT
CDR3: CARGIAGRTDTQYF

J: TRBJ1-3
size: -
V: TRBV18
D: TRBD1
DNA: TGTGCCAGCTCACCCTCGCAGGACAGGGCGTACACCATATATTTT
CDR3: CASSPSQDRAYTIYF

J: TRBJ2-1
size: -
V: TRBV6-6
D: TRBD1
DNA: TGTGCCAGCAGTTACAGGACAGGGAACAATGAGCAGTTCTTC
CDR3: CASSYRTGNNEQFF

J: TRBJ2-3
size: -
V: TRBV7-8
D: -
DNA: TGTGCCAGCAGCTTGCCCCTAGGAGGGTCTAGCACAGATACGCAGTATTTT
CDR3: CASSLPLGGSSTDTQYF

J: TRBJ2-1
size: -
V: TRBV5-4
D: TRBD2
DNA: TGTGCCAGCAGCTTACGGGGGGAGTACAATGAGCAGTTCTTC
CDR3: CASSLRGEYNEQFF